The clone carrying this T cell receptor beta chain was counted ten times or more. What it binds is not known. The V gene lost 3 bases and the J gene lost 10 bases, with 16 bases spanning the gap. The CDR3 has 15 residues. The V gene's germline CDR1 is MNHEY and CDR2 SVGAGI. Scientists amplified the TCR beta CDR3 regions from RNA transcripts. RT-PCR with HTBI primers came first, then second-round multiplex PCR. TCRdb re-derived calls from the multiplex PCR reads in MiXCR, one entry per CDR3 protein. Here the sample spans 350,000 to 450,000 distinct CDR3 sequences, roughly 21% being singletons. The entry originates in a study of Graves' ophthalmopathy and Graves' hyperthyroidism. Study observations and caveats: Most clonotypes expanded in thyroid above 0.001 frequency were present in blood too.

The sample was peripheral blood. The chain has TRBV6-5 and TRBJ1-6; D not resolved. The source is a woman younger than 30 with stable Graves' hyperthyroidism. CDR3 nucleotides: TGTGCCAGCAGTTATCGTTCGGGGTTTAAGTCACCCCTCCACTTT. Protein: CASSYRSGFKSPLHF.